The rows below give T cell receptor beta chains drawn from one sample of a study of shared clonotypes between healthy human individuals. Libraries were prepared by immunoSEQ multiplex PCR; TCRdb keeps only in-frame clonotypes and omits some of them. This sample has 170,000 or so clones, with about 66% found just once. Sequenced material: memory CD4+ T cells sorted from blood. These receptors were collected from a young man in good health. Each CDR3 is given with its conserved first and last residue.

J gene	V gene	CDR3 protein
TRBJ2-2	TRBV11-3	CASSSTNTGELFF
TRBJ2-7	TRBV29-1	CSVEGGGGQYF
TRBJ2-2	TRBV9	CASSLTSGGFTGELFF
TRBJ1-4	TRBV5-8	CASSRGRIATNEKLFF
TRBJ1-1	TRBV10-3	CAISESGRSNTEAFF
TRBJ2-1	TRBV7-3	CASSLRGLASYNEQFF
TRBJ2-5	TRBV18	CASSPDKKTQYF
TRBJ2-1	TRBV2	CASSSTGGKPRPEQFF
TRBJ2-7	TRBV5-6	CANSTRLAAAGQYF
TRBJ2-3	TRBV21-1	CASSSADTQYF
TRBJ2-1	TRBV9	CASSVDGYPAASSYNEQFF
TRBJ1-1	TRBV18	CASSLDFMNTEAFF
TRBJ2-5	TRBV7-9	CASSSGVSQETQYF
TRBJ2-5	TRBV7-2	CASSLVGAAHPGETQYF
TRBJ1-5	TRBV7-9	CASSYLDQPQHF
TRBJ2-3	TRBV4-3	CASSLGQGSSTDTQYF
TRBJ2-3	TRBV11-2	CASNRAATGTDTQYF
TRBJ2-7	TRBV7-2	CASSFERGPGQYF
TRBJ1-5	TRBV2	CASSEVSSDQPQHF
TRBJ2-7	TRBV20-1	CSAARNEQYF
TRBJ1-5	TRBV10-3	CAISEGGRNQPQHF
TRBJ2-5	TRBV6-1	CASSKGLAGIGETQYF
TRBJ2-3	TRBV5-1	CASSSDLRGTDTQYF
TRBJ2-2	TRBV11-3	CASSPTTNTGELFF
TRBJ2-2	TRBV5-4	CASMYETSGELFF
TRBJ2-1	TRBV29-1	CSAGQGFYNEQFF
TRBJ2-7	TRBV7-2	CASSLGFGSGYEQYF
TRBJ2-4	TRBV2	CASAGRDFGNIQYF
TRBJ2-7	TRBV7-8	CASSLESGGSGYEQYF
TRBJ1-3	TRBV5-5	CASSLDVGRGVAGNTIYF
TRBJ2-5	TRBV27	CASSLGRGQETQYF
TRBJ2-6	TRBV11-2	CASSYLGKQQSRANVLTF
TRBJ1-2	TRBV7-3	CASSMQPGTQGGYGYTF
TRBJ1-2	TRBV7-2	CASSLRGGERGGYTF
TRBJ2-7	TRBV19	CASSSQAYEQYF
TRBJ2-7	TRBV5-4	CASSLSLPPYEQYF
TRBJ2-7	TRBV29-1	CSVARTDYEQYF
TRBJ2-1	TRBV6-1	CASSPGLGINEQFF
TRBJ2-7	TRBV7-9	CASSLGQGFEQYF
TRBJ2-5	TRBV7-2	CASSLGTGWGETQYF
TRBJ2-3	TRBV5-1	CASSTGLAGGRLTDTQYF
TRBJ2-7	TRBV5-1	CASSSDGYEQYF
TRBJ1-2	TRBV27	CASSLTRGGGYTF